Each of the 3 T cell receptor beta chains below was sequenced from the same sample in a study of T cells in women clearing cervical HPV infection. Data came from immunoSEQ multiplex PCR; TCRdb stores just in-frame clones and leaves some out. The sample table sets out some 20,000 clones. Sequencing was performed on blood buffy coat. These receptor sequences come from a woman between 18 and 75 years old with a cervical HPV16 infection that either progressed to CIN3+ or cleared (not recorded which).

In the case of this clone: The DNA ends 3 residues before the CDR3 does, and the rest of the CDR3 is filled in from the germline J gene. The chain joins TRBV5-1 to TRBJ2-3; 10 bases line up with TRBD2. Germline CDR1 and CDR2: SGHRS and YFSETQ. The V segment lost 2 bases and the J segment 2 bases; nucleotides outside the gene matches: 2. The CDR3 covers 15 residues. CDR3 DNA (partial): TGCGCCAGCAGCTTAAGCGGGGGGGCCACAGATACG. Encoded protein: CASSLSGGATDT. The entire CDR3 sequence reads CASSLSGGATDTQYF.

Points on this clone: The CDR3 end falls 3 residues outside the read, so it is completed with the germline J gene. The chain has TRBV12-3 or TRBV12-4 and TRBJ2-7; D might be TRBD1 (6 bases). Trimming took off 1 base at V and 2 bases at J, with 12 bases between the two ends. The CDR3 loop spans 15 amino acids. The CDR3 sequence: CASSLGIGGPYEQYF. CDR3 DNA (partial): TGTGCCAGCAGTTTAGGTATTGGGGGCCCCTACGAG.

To note about this clone: The read terminates 3 residues ahead of where the CDR3 ends, so the germline J gene completes it. V gene TRBV2 combines with J gene TRBJ1-2; maybe TRBD1 (5 bases). CDR3 length equals 12 residues. From germline, CDR1 is SNHLY and CDR2 FYNNEI. The germline V and J ends were trimmed by 3 bases and 4 bases, with 6 bases remaining between them. CDR3 sequence: CASSDRAYGYTF. The CDR3 bases that were read are TGTGCCAGCAGTGACAGGGCCTATGGC.